This entry lists 17 T cell receptor beta chains sequenced from one sample in a study of blood T cell repertoires in COVID-19. Data came from immunoSEQ multiplex PCR; TCRdb stores just in-frame clones and leaves some out. The data contain approximately 140,000 clones, around three quarters of them singletons. Sequencing was performed on peripheral blood. These receptors were taken from a man aged 55 to 69 with acute or convalescent COVID-19.

The CDR3 region has the DNA TGTGCCAGCAGATCGCCTGGGCCCTACGAGCAGTACTTC. Translating gives CASRSPGPYEQYF. The J gene is TRBJ2-7, the V gene TRBV28; D is uncertain. V was trimmed by 6 bases and J by 2 bases, leaving 11 bases between them. CDR3 size: 13 residues. The germline V gene has CDR1 MDHEN and CDR2 SYDVKM.

This chain uses TRBV24-1 with TRBJ2-1; tentative D call: TRBD1 (5 bases). CDR1 and CDR2 (germline): KGHDR, SFDVKD. V was shortened by 3 bases and J by 3 bases, with 8 bases between the two germline ends. The CDR3 is 14 residues long. The CDR3 here is CATSDRGYYNEQFF. The CDR3 nucleotides are TGTGCCACCAGTGATAGGGGATACTACAATGAGCAGTTCTTC.

Only a few counts were recorded for this clone. The genes are TRBV19 and TRBJ2-1, with 9 positions matching TRBD2. Trimming took 3 bases from V and 7 from J; bases not matched to a gene: 13. This CDR3 has 17 residues. In germline, CDR1 is LNHDA, CDR2 SQIVND (reference sequence). The DNA of the CDR3 is TGTGCCAGTAGTATGGCCCCCTTGCGGGAGGGAGGAAATGAGCAGTTCTTC. Translation gives CASSMAPLREGGNEQFF.

The CDR3 loop is CASSSLRFRETQYF. The CDR3 nucleotides read TGTGCCAGCAGTTCCCTACGCTTTCGGGAGACCCAGTACTTC. The rearrangement links TRBV28 to TRBJ2-5; D is uncertain. This CDR3 comprises 14 residues. Germline CDR1 and CDR2: MDHEN and SYDVKM. V lost 4 bases and J lost 5, with 14 bases in between.

As concerns this clone: Mismatch with germline at one junction end may stem from a read error. The J gene is TRBJ2-1, the V gene TRBV2, with D possibly TRBD2 on 6 matching bases. This CDR3 is built from 15 residues. Germline-derived CDR1 and CDR2 are SNHLY and FYNNEI. CDR3: CASRTGTLSNNEQFF. The CDR3 nucleotides read TGTGCCAGCAGAACCGGGACTCTCTCCAACAATGAGCAGTTCTTC.

The chain recombines TRBV30 with TRBJ2-1; D might be TRBD2 (5 bases). CDR3 length: 14 amino acids. Germline values: CDR1 GTSNPN, CDR2 SVGIG (reference sequence). V lost 2 bases and J 7 bases, leaving 15 bases between the germline ends. CDR3 DNA sequence: TGTGCCTGGAGTACGCTAGCTTGGGAGAATGAGCAGTTCTTC. This translates into CAWSTLAWENEQFF.

This clone was seen only once. J is TRBJ2-1 and V is TRBV6-2 or TRBV6-3, with D perhaps matching TRBD2 (6 bases). Germline CDR1 is MNHEY and CDR2 is SVGEGT. The length of the CDR3 is 15 residues. Deletions cut 2 bases from V and 3 bases from J, with 11 bases between. This CDR3 reads CASSYRLANYNEQFF. The DNA of the CDR3 is TGTGCCAGCAGTTACCGGCTAGCGAACTACAATGAGCAGTTCTTC.

The chain employs TRBV6-6 and TRBJ2-4, with TRBD2 identical over 10 bases. CDR3 size: 13 residues. J gave up 10 bases and V 5 bases, and 5 bases lay outside the gene matches. The germline V gene encodes CDR1 MNHNY and CDR2 SVGAGI (reference sequence). The CDR3 nucleotides read TGTGCCAGCAGTGCTACTAGCGGGACAATTCAGTACTTC. Protein product: CASSATSGTIQYF.

This chain connects TRBV19 to TRBJ2-3; D remains unclear. Trimming removed 3 bases from V and 2 bases from J, with 6 bases in between. This CDR3 has 13 residues. Germline V gives CDR1 LNHDA, CDR2 SQIVND (reference sequence). The CDR3 sequence: CASSIGLTDTQYF. CDR3 sequence (DNA): TGTGCCAGTAGTATTGGCCTCACAGATACGCAGTATTTT.

The CDR3 sequence: CASSLGDSLSGNTIYF. DNA of the CDR3: TGTGCCAGCAGCTTGGGGGACAGCCTCTCTGGAAACACCATATATTTT. V and J are TRBV5-5 and TRBJ1-3; 7 bases match TRBD1. In germline, CDR1 is SGHKS, CDR2 YYEKEE (reference sequence). V shed 0 bases and J 0 bases; nucleotides not matched to a gene: 3. The CDR3 contains 16 residues.

This chain links TRBV19 with TRBJ1-5; D uncertain. This CDR3 spans 13 amino acids. Germline V gene sequence: CDR1 LNHDA, CDR2 SQIVND (reference sequence). V lost 5 bases and J lost 0, with 5 bases in between. CDR3 in amino acids: CASSPDSNQPQHF. CDR3 sequence (DNA): TGTGCCAGTAGTCCAGATAGCAATCAGCCCCAGCATTTT.

J is TRBJ1-5 and V is TRBV5-6, with D unresolved. Trimming shortened V by 1 base and J by 4 bases, and 3 bases separated the two germline ends. The germline CDR1 and CDR2 sequences are SGHDT and YYEEEE. The CDR3 length is 12 residues. CDR3 coding DNA: TGTGCCAGCAGCTTGCGGAATCAGCCCCAGCATTTT. This sequence encodes CASSLRNQPQHF.

This clone was seen a handful of times. The chain joins TRBV19 to TRBJ1-1; D is ambiguous. V was pared by 6 bases and J by 5 bases, with 7 bases between. The CDR3 spans 11 residues. Looked up from germline, CDR1 is LNHDA and CDR2 is SQIVND (reference sequence). This chain's CDR3 is CASSQKTEAFF. Written as DNA, the CDR3 is TGTGCCAGTAGCCAAAAAACTGAAGCTTTCTTT.

The rearrangement links TRBV5-1 to TRBJ1-2; 9 nucleotides line up with TRBD1. The CDR3 runs to 14 residues. The germline CDR1 and CDR2 sequences are SGHRS and YFSETQ. The J segment lost 6 bases and the V segment lost 4 bases, leaving 7 bases of the junction unmatched. The CDR3 reads CASSPRQGVDGYTF. The CDR3 DNA reads as TGCGCCAGCAGCCCGCGACAGGGGGTAGATGGCTACACCTTC.

V and J are TRBV6-6 and TRBJ1-1; 11 bases fit TRBD1. This CDR3 has 15 amino acids. With 2 bases clipped from V and 4 bases from J, the junction kept 3 bases outside the gene matches. Germline lookup yields CDR1 MNHNY and CDR2 SVGAGI (reference sequence). CDR3 region: CASSYRDRGITEAFF. In nucleotides, the CDR3 is TGTGCCAGCAGTTACCGGGACAGGGGGATCACTGAAGCTTTCTTT.

This chain joins TRBV19 and TRBJ1-5, with D unresolved. V lost 1 base to trimming and J lost 4 bases, with 11 bases between them. CDR1 is LNHDA, CDR2 SQIVND, per germline (reference sequence). This CDR3 comprises 15 residues. The CDR3 loop reads CASSIVGRENQPQHF. The DNA for the CDR3 is TGTGCCAGTAGTATAGTTGGAAGGGAGAATCAGCCCCAGCATTTT. Complete variable domain (other parts from reference TRBV19 and TRBJ1-5): DGGITQSPKYLFRKEGQNVTLSCEQNLNHDAMYWYRQDPGQGLRLIYYSQIVNDFQKGDIAEGYSVSREKKESFPLTVTSAQKNPTAFYLCASSIVGRENQPQHFGDGTRLSIL.

In this sample, this clone turned up a few times. V is TRBV5-6 and J is TRBJ1-2; D perhaps matches TRBD1 (5 bases). Deletions cut 0 bases from V and 4 bases from J, with 10 bases between. This CDR3 region has 14 residues. Germline V gene lookup returns CDR1 SGHDT and CDR2 YYEEEE. In DNA form, the CDR3 reads TGTGCCAGCAGCTTGGTGCGGGGGACCTATGGCTACACCTTC. Translation gives CASSLVRGTYGYTF.